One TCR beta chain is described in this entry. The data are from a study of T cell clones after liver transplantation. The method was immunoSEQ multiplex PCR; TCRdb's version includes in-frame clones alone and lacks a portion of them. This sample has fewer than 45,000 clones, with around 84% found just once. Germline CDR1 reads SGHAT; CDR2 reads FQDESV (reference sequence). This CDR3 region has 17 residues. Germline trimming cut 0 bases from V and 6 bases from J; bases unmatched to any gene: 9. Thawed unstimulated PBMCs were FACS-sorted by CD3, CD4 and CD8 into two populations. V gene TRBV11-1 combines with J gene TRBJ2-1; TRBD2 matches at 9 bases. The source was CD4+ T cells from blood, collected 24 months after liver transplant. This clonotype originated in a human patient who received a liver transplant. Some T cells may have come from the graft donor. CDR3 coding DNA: TGTGCCAGCAGCTTAGCGATCGGCGGGGGGGCAGGCAATGAGCAGTTCTTC. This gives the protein CASSLAIGGGAGNEQFF.